What follows is one T cell receptor beta chain and its context. Antigen unknown. This record comes from a study of T cell repertoires and HLA-DP antigens. Study-wide context: Transduced HeLa cells presented HLA-DP to CD4+ T cells. One alloantigen had ten groove amino acid differences from self, the other one.

Notes on the study in general: Clones undetected before culture averaged 36.3% against one allele and around 50% against the other.

The CDR3 is 14 residues long. The V end was cut by 3 bases, the J end by 3 bases, with 9 bases between. Per germline, CDR1 KGHSH and CDR2 LQKENI. For pre-culture CD4+ samples, the target was approximately 200,000 T cell genomes. Clones were read by immunoSEQ multiplex PCR, and TCRdb kept only the in-frame ones, dropping some. The sample consists of some 110,000 clones, nearly 95% of them appearing once. Sequenced: CD4+ T cells from PBMCs. The chain carries TRBV18 and TRBJ1-5; D gene uncertain. The sequence derives from a woman younger than 30 in good health and CMV-seronegative. CDR3 sequence reads: CASSPVASNQPQHF. CDR3 bases: TGTGCCAGCTCACCCGTAGCCTCCAATCAGCCCCAGCATTTT.